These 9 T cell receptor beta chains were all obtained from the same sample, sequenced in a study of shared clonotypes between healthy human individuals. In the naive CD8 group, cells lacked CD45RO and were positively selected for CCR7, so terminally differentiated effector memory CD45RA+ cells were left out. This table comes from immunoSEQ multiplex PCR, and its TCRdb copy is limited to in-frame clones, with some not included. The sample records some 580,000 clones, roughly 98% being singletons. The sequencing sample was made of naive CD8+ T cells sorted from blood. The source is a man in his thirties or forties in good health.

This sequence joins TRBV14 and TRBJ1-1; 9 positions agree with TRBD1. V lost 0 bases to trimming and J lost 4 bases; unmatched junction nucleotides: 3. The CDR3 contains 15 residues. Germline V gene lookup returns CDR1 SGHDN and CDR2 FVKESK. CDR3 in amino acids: CASSQEGQGSTEAFF. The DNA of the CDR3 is TGTGCCAGCAGCCAAGAGGGACAGGGTAGCACTGAAGCTTTCTTT.

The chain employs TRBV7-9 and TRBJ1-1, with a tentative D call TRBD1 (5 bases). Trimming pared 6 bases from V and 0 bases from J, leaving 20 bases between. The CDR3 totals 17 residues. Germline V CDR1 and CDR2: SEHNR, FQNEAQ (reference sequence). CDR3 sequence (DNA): TGTGCCAGCAGTTCCTTCCAGGGAACCCCCATGAACACTGAAGCTTTCTTT. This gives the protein CASSSFQGTPMNTEAFF.

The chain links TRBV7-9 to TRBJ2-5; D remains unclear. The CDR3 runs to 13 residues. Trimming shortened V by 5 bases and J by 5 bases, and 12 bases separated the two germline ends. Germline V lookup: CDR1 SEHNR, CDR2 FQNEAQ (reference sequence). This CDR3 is CASSLPSGETQYF. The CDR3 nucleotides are TGTGCCAGCAGCCTCCCGTCGGGTGAGACCCAGTACTTC. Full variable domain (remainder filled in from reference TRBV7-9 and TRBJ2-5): DTGVSQNPRHKITKRGQNVTFRCDPISEHNRLYWYRQTLGQGPEFLTYFQNEAQLEKSRLLSDRFSAERPKGSFSTLEIQRTEQGDSAMYLCASSLPSGETQYFGPGTRLLVL.

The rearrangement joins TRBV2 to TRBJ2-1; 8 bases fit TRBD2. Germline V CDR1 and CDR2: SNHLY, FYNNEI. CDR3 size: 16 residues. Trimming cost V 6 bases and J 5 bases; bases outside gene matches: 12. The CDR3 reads CASSGLASTINNEQFF. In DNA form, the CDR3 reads TGTGCCAGCAGCGGACTAGCCAGTACGATAAACAATGAGCAGTTCTTC. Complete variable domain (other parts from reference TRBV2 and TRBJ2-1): EPEVTQTPSHQVTQMGQEVILRCVPISNHLYFYWYRQILGQKVEFLVSFYNNEISEKSEIFDDQFSVERPDGSNFTLKIRSTKLEDSAMYFCASSGLASTINNEQFFGPGTRLTVL.

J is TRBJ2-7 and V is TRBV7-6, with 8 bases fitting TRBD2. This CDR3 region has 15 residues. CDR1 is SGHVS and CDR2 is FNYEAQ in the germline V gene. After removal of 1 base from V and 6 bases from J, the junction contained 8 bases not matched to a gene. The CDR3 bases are TGTGCCAGCAGCTTAGACGGGAGGGCCCACGGCGAGCAGTACTTC. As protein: CASSLDGRAHGEQYF.

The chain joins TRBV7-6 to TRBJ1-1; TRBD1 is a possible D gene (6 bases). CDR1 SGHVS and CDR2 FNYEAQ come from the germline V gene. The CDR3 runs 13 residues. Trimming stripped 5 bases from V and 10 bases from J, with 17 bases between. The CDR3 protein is CASSARDTEGAFF. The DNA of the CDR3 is TGTGCCAGCAGCGCGCGGGACACCGAAGGAGCTTTCTTT.

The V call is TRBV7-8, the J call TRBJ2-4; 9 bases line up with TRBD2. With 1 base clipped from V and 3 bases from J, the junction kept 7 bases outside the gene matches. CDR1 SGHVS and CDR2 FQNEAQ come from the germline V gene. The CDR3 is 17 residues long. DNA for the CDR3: TGTGCCAGCAGCTTAGAAGGGACTAGCTTTGGCAAAAACATTCAGTACTTC. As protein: CASSLEGTSFGKNIQYF.

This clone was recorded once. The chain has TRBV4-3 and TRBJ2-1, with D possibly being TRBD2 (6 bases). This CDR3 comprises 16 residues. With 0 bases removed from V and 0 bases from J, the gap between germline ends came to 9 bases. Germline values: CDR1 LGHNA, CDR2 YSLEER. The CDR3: CASSQEVADSYNEQFF. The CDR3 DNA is TGCGCCAGCAGCCAAGAGGTAGCGGACTCCTACAATGAGCAGTTCTTC.

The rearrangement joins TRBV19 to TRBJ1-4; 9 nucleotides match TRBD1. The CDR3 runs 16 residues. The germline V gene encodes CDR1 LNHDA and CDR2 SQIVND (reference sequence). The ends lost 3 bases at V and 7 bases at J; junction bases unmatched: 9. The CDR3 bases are TGTGCCAGTAGTATTATCCCGGGACAGGGTCCTGAAAAACTGTTTTTT. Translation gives CASSIIPGQGPEKLFF.